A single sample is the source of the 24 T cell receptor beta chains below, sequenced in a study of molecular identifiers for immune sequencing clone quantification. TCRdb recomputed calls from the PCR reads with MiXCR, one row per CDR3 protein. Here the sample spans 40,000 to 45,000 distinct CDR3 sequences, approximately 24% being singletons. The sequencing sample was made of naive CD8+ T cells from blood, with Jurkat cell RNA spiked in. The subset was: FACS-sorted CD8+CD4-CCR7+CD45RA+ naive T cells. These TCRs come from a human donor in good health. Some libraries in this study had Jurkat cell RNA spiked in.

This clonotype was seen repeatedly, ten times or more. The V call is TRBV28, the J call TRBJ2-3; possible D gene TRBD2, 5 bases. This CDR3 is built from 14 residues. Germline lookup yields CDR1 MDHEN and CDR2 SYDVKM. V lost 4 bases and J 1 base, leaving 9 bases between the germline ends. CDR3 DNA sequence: TGTGCCAGCAGTTCCGGGGTTGGCACAGATACGCAGTATTTT. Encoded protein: CASSSGVGTDTQYF.

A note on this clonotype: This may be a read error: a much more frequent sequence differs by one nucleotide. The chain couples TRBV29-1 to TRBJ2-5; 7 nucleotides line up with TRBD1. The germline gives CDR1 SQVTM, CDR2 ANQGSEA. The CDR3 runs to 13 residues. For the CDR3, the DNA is TGCAGCGCGAATCCGACAGGGCCAGAGCCCCAGTACTTC. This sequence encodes CSANPTGPEPQYF.

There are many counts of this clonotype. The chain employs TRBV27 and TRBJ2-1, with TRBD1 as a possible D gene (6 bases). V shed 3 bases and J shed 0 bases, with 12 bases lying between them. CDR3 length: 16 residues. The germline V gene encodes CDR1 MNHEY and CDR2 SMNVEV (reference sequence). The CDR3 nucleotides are TGTGCCAGCAGTTTCCAGGGGTTCGCCTCCTACAATGAGCAGTTCTTC. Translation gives CASSFQGFASYNEQFF.

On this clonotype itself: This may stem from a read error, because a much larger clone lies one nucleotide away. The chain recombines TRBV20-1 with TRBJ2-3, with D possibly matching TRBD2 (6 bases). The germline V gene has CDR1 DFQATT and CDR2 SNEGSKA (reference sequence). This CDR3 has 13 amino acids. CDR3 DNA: TGCAGTGCTAGACTCCGACTAGTCAATACGCGGTATTTT. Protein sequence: CSARLRLVNTRYF.

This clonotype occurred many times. For the CDR3, the DNA is TGTGCCTGGAGTGGGCCAGGGCAAAATCAGCCCCAGCATTTT. This gives the protein CAWSGPGQNQPQHF. The chain uses TRBV30 and TRBJ1-5; TRBD1 is a possible D gene (5 bases). Germline assignment: CDR1 GTSNPN and CDR2 SVGIG (reference sequence). Trimming took off 1 base at V and 4 bases at J, with 11 bases between the two ends. This CDR3 is built from 14 residues.

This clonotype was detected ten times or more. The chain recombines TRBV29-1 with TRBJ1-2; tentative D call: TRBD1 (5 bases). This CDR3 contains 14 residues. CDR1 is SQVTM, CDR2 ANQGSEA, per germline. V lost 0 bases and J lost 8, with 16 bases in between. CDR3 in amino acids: CSVEDQKDTFGYTF. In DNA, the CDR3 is TGCAGCGTTGAAGATCAAAAGGACACGTTCGGCTACACCTTC.

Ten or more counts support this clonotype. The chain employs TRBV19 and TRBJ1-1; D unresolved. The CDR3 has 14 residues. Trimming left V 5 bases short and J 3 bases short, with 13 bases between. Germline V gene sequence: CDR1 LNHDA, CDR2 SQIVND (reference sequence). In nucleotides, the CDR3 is TGTGCCAGTAGTCCCCAGACAAGATACACTGAAGCTTTCTTT. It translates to CASSPQTRYTEAFF. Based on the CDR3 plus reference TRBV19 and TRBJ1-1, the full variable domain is DGGITQSPKYLFRKEGQNVTLSCEQNLNHDAMYWYRQDPGQGLRLIYYSQIVNDFQKGDIAEGYSVSREKKESFPLTVTSAQKNPTAFYLCASSPQTRYTEAFFGQGTRLTVV.

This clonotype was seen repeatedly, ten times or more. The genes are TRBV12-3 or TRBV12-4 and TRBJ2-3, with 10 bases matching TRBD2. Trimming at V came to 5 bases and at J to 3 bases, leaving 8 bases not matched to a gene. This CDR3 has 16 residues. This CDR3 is CASSVLLAGVTDTQYF. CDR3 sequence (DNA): TGTGCCAGCAGTGTTCTTCTAGCGGGGGTGACAGATACGCAGTATTTT.

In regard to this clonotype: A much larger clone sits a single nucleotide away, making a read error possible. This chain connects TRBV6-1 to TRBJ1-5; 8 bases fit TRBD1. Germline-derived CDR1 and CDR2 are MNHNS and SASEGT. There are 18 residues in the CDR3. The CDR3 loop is CASSETTGVSYSNQPQQF. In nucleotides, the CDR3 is TGTGCCAGCAGTGAGACGACAGGGGTCTCATATAGCAATCAGCCCCAGCAGTTT.

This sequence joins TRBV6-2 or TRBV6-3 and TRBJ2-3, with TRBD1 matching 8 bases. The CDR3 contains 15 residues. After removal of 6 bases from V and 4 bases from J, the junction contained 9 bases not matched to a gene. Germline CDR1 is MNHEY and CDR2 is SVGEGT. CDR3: CASSHPRGHADTQYF. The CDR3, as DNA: TGTGCCAGCAGCCACCCCAGGGGGCACGCAGATACGCAGTATTTT.

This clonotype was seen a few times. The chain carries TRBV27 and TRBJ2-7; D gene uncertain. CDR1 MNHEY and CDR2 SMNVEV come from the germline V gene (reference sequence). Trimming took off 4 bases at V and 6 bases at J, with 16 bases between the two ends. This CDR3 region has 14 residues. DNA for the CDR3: TGTGCCAGCAGTTCTCTAACGACTGGCGGCGAGCAGTACTTC. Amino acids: CASSSLTTGGEQYF.

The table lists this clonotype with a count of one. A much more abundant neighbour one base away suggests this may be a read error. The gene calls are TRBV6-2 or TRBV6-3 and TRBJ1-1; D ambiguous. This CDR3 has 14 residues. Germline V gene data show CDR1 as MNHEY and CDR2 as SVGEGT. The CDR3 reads CASRQARFNTEPFF. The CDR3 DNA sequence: TGTGCCAGCAGGCAAGCACGGTTCAACACTGAACCTTTCTTT.

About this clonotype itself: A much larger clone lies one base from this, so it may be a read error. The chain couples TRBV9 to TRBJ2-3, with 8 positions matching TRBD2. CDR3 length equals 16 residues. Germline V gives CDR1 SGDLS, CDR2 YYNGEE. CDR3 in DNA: TGTGCCAGCAGCGAACGGGGGGGCTGGAGCACAGATACGCAGTGTTTT. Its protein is CASSERGGWSTDTQCF.

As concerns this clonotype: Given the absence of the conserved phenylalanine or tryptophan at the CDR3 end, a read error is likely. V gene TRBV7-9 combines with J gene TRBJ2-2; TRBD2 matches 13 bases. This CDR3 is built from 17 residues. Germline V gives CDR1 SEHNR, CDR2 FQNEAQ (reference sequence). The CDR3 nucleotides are TGTGCCAGCAGCTTCGGGACTAGCGGGGCGAACCCCGGGGAGCTGTTTCTT. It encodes CASSFGTSGANPGELFL.

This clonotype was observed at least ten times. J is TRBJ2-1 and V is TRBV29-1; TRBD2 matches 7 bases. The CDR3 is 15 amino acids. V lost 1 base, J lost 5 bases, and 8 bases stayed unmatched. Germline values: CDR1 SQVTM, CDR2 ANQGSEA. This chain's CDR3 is CSVEGGGYVDNEQFF. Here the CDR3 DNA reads TGCAGCGTTGAAGGGGGAGGGTACGTCGACAATGAGCAGTTCTTC.

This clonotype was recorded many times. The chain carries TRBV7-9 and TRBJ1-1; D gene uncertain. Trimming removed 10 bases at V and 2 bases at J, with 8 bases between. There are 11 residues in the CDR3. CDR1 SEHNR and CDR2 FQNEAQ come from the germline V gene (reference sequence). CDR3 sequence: CANAVNTEAFF. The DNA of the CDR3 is TGTGCCAACGCGGTCAACACTGAAGCTTTCTTT.

CDR3 nucleotides: TGCAGTGCTATTGGATATTCACAAAGCAACAAGCAGTACTTC. Translated: CSAIGYSQSNKQYF. The chain carries TRBV20-1 and TRBJ2-7; no clear D gene. Germline CDR1 and CDR2: DFQATT and SNEGSKA (reference sequence). The CDR3 has 14 residues. Trimming shortened V by 4 bases and J by 8 bases, and 21 bases separated the two germline ends.

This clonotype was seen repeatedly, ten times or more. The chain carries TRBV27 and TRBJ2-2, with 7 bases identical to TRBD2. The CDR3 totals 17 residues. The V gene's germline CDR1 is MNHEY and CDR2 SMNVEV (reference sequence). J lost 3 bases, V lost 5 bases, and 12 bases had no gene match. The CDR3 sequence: CASSPILPRGDTGELFF. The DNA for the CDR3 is TGTGCCAGCAGTCCCATCCTCCCACGGGGGGACACCGGGGAGCTGTTTTTT.

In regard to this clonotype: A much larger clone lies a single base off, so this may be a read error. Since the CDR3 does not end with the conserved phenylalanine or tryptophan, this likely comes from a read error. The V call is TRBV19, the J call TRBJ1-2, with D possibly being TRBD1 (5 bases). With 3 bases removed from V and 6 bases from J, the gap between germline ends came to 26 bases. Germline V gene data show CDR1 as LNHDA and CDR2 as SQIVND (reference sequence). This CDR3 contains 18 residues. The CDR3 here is CASSMEALGPGWVDGYTL. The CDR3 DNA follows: TGTGCCAGTAGTATGGAGGCCCTGGGACCAGGTTGGGTTGATGGCTACACCCTC.

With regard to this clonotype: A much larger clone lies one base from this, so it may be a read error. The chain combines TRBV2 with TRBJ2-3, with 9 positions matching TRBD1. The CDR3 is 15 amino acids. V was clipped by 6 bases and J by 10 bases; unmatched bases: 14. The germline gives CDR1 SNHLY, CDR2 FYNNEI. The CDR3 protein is CASRLLGQGPDAQYF. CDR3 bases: TGTGCCAGCAGGCTTCTGGGACAGGGCCCCGATGCGCAGTATTTT.

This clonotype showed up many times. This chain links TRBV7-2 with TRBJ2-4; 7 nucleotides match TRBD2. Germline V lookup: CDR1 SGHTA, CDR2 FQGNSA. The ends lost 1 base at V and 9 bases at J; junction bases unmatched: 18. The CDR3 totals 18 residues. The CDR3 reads CASSLGRGGREPTGIQYF. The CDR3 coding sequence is TGTGCCAGCAGCTTAGGAAGGGGCGGGAGAGAGCCTACGGGCATTCAGTACTTC.

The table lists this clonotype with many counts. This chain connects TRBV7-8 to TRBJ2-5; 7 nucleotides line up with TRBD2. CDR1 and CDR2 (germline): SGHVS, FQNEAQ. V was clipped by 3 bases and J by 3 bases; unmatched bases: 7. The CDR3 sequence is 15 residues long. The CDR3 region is CASSLGGTEEETQYF. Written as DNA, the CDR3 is TGTGCCAGCAGCTTGGGGGGGACTGAAGAAGAGACCCAGTACTTC.

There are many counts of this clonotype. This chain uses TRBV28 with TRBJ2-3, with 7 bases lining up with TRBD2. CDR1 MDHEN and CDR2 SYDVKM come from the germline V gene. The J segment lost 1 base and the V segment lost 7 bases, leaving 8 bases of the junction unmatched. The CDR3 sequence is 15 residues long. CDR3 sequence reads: CASNGGGPGTDTQYF. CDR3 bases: TGTGCCAGCAATGGGGGAGGGCCTGGCACAGATACGCAGTATTTT.

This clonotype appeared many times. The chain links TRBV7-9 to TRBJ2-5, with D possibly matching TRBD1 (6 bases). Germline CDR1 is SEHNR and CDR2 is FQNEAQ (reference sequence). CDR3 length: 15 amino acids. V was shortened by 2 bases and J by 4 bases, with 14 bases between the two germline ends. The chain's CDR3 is CASSLPRGSGETQYF. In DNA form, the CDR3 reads TGTGCCAGCAGCTTACCCAGGGGTTCGGGAGAGACCCAGTACTTC.